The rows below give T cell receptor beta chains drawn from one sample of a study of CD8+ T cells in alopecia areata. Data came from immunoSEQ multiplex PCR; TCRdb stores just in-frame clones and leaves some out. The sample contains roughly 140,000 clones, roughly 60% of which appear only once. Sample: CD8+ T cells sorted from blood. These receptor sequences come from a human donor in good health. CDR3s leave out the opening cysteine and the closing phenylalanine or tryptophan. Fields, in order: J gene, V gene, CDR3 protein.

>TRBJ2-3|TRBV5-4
ASSFGGLAGADTQY
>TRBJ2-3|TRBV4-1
ASSQAGSGWSTDTQY
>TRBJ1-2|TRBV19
ASSAGDGYT
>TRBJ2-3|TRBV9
ASSVEGQLHTQY
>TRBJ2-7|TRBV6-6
ASSYNTPSSREQY
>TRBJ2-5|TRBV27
ASALLRDRDPSETQY
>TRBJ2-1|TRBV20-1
SARMPNEQF
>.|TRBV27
ASSISGQENEQY
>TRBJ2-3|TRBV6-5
ASRPGFTDTQY
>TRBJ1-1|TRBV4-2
ASSQGRGVPDTEAF
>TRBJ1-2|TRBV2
ASSLQGARYGYT
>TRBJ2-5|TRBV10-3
AISGRQGLETQY
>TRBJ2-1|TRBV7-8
ASSLRWREGRWGNEQF
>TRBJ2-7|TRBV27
ASGTEQY
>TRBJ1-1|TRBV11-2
ASSLEDRGGTEAF
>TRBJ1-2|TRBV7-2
ASSETRGWHYGYT
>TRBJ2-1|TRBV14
ASSKVGSGGDNEQF
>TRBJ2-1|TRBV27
ASSFAGAPTDEQF
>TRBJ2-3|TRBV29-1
SVPVPTYRDRATDTQY
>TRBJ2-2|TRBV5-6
ASSLQDTTGELF
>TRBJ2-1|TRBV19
ASRHPGSYNEQF
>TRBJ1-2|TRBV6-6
ASSGYT
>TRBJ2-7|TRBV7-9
ASSAERATSYEQY
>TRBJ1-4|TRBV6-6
ASSWGRRDEKLF
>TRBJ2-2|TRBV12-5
ASGEGIRAGELF
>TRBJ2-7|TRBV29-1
SVEGPGSYEQY
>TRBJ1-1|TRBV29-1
SVEMRETGLHTEAF
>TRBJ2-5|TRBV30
AWSSKLASQETQY
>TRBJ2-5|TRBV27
ASSLKQGGRSETQY
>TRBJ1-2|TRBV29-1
SVRHRASANYGYT
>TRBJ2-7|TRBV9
ASSVGTSGSYEQY
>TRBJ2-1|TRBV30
AWTGTNEQF
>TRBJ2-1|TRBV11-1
ASSFLAGDEQF
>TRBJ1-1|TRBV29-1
SVEIGGQAF
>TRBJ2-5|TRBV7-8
ASGESLAGLQETQY
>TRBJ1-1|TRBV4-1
ASSQEGQFEAF
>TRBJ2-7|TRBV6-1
ASSDGLAGSSYEQY
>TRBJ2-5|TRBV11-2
ASSSSFRTEPQETQY
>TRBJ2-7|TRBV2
AGRTGTSYEQY
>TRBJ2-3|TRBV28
ASSSSPRAYHTQY
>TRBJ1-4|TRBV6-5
ASSTSGYLREKLF
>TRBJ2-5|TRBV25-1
ASSEGTGYETQY
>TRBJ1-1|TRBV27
ASSSFHGTEAF
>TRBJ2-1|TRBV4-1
ASSQASGSYNEQF
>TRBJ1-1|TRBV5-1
ASSTGPSLNTEAF
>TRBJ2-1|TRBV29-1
SVKGLAEAYNEQF
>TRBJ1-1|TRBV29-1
SVHQGTEAF
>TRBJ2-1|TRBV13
ASSSRQGNFENEQF
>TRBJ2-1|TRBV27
ASSSHRLGGDNEQF
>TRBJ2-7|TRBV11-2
ASSLVLSGRPLGPYEQY
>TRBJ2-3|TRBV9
ASSPRLAGGGTDTQY
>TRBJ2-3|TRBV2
ASSEALLAGVSDTQY
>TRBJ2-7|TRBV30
AGTDSYEQY
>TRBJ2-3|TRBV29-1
SVELGLAGAPGDTQY
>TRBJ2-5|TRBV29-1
SVVGEGVVWETQY
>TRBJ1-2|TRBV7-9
ASSLASREANYGYT
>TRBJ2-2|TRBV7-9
ASSFPGAANTGELF
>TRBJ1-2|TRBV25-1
ASSGTGVDYGYT
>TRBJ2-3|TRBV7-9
ASGIYPESTDTQY
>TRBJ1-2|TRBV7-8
ASSYGSSSPLGGYT